This entry describes one T cell receptor (beta chain). No antigen is known for it. J lost 6 bases, V lost 4 bases, and 5 bases had no gene match. The CDR3 runs 13 residues. Germline CDR1 reads LGHDT; CDR2 reads YNNKEL (reference sequence). Time point noted: persistent/refractory GD, antithyroid drugs over 5 years with positive TRAb. PBMC RNA was the source of the TCR library. The entry originates in a study of regulatory T cells in long-lasting Graves disease. Overall study results and limits: Sampling was limited to peripheral blood rather than thyroid tissue.

Researchers made TCR beta libraries by using iRepertoire HTBI primers and running Arm-PCR on CDR3 regions. Authors' analysis steps: Samples jointly harbored fewer than 70 TRBV and over 13 TRBJ segments. TCRdb passed the multiplex PCR reads through MiXCR, listing each CDR3 protein once. The V and J calls come from TCRdb's annotation, not from the publication. The profile covers 500,000 to 800,000 distinct CDR3 sequences, with around 30% appearing a single time and about 42% taken by the ten largest. The chain links TRBV3-1 to TRBJ1-1; 7 nucleotides match TRBD1. The input for sequencing was peripheral blood mononuclear cells (PBMCs), taken when the disease was refractory, from a patient treated with antithyroid drugs. The sequence was collected from a female donor with Graves disease. The CDR3 spells CASSRGQVSEAFF. CDR3 in DNA: TGTGCCAGCAGCCGAGGACAGGTTTCTGAAGCTTTCTTT. Drawing the rest from reference TRBV3-1 and TRBJ1-1, the complete variable domain is DTAVSQTPKYLVTQMGNDKSIKCEQNLGHDTMYWYKQDSKKFLKIMFSYNNKELIINETVPNRFSPKSPDKAHLNLHINSLELGDSAVYFCASSRGQVSEAFFGQGTRLTVV.